This record looks at one TCR beta chain sequence and its context. The target antigen is unknown. Repertoires were generated with immunoSEQ multiplex PCR, while TCRdb's copy carries only in-frame clones and drops some. The data hold roughly 29,000 clones, with around 70% observed a single time. The CDR3 is 16 residues long. The ends lost 5 bases at V and 8 bases at J; junction bases unmatched: 10. The germline V gene has CDR1 SGHRS and CDR2 YFSETQ. The sample belongs to a study of T cell clonotyping in hematopoietic cell transplantation. The study, taken as a whole, reports: Without cell sorting, CD4 versus CD8 contributions remain unresolved. Few recipient clonotypes overlapped donors; over 95% were de novo at given depth.

Time point meaning: recipient sample about 28 days before transplant, after cytoreduction. Recipient blood drawn about 28 days pretransplant and days 30, 100, 180 after. Specimen: peripheral blood mononuclear cells, collected before stem cell transplant. The chain combines TRBV5-1 with TRBJ2-1, with 13 bases fitting TRBD2. The receptor was derived from a man in his fifties with myelodysplastic syndrome. Some clones in this sample may be carry-over from other donors' samples. Here the CDR3 reads CASSIGLAGAKDEQFF. The CDR3 DNA is TGCGCCAGCAGTATAGGACTAGCGGGAGCTAAGGATGAGCAGTTCTTC.